Listed below are T cell receptor beta chains from one sample, sequenced in a study of blood T cell repertoires in COVID-19. Sequencing used immunoSEQ multiplex PCR; TCRdb keeps in-frame clones, though not all of them. The sample shows 77,000 or so clones, more than 80% of them seen only once. Material: peripheral blood. The origin of the receptors is a man older than 75 with acute or convalescent COVID-19. CDR3s include the opening cysteine and the closing phenylalanine or tryptophan. A D gene is named only where the DNA matches it firmly. Expanded clones are given a class, and other clones once, few, many or no size at all.

cdr3_nt: TGTGCCAGCAGTTTAGAGGTCGTCCAAGAGACCCAGTACTTC; cdr3_aa: CASSLEVVQETQYF; j_call: TRBJ2-5; v_call: TRBV28; d_call: .; clone_size: .
cdr3_nt: TGTGCCAGCAGCTTAGCCGGGAGTAGCGGAGCCAGGGTGCAGTATTTT; cdr3_aa: CASSLAGSSGARVQYF; j_call: TRBJ2-3; v_call: TRBV7-2; d_call: .; clone_size: .
cdr3_nt: TGTGCCTGGAGTGTCCGAGGGAGGATCTCTGGAAACACCATATATTTT; cdr3_aa: CAWSVRGRISGNTIYF; j_call: TRBJ1-3; v_call: TRBV30; d_call: .; clone_size: .
cdr3_nt: TGTGCCAGCAGTTTGGGAGGGTCGGAGCAGCCCCAGCATTTT; cdr3_aa: CASSLGGSEQPQHF; j_call: TRBJ1-5; v_call: TRBV28; d_call: .; clone_size: .
cdr3_nt: TGTGCCAGCAGTGACTCCGGGACAGGGACGCCAGATACGCAGTATTTT; cdr3_aa: CASSDSGTGTPDTQYF; j_call: TRBJ2-3; v_call: TRBV6-4; d_call: TRBD1; clone_size: .
cdr3_nt: TGTGCCAGCAGCTTATCTACTATCCCCACTGATGGCTACACCTTC; cdr3_aa: CASSLSTIPTDGYTF; j_call: TRBJ1-2; v_call: TRBV7-9; d_call: .; clone_size: .
cdr3_nt: TGTGCCAGCAGCCCTAATCCTGGGACTAGCGTTTACAATGAGCAGTTCTTC; cdr3_aa: CASSPNPGTSVYNEQFF; j_call: TRBJ2-1; v_call: TRBV7-2; d_call: TRBD2; clone_size: .
cdr3_nt: TGCGCCAGCAGCGACCCGGGACAGGGTAGCACAGATACGCAGTATTTT; cdr3_aa: CASSDPGQGSTDTQYF; j_call: TRBJ2-3; v_call: TRBV5-1; d_call: TRBD1; clone_size: .
cdr3_nt: TGTGCCAGCAGACCGGGATTAGAGATACAGTACTTC; cdr3_aa: CASRPGLEIQYF; j_call: TRBJ2-7; v_call: TRBV2; d_call: .; clone_size: .
cdr3_nt: TGTGCCAGCAGCGTAACGGGGGGATACAATGAGCAGTTCTTC; cdr3_aa: CASSVTGGYNEQFF; j_call: TRBJ2-1; v_call: TRBV9; d_call: TRBD2; clone_size: .
cdr3_nt: TGTGCCAGCAGCGGGACAGGGAATGGGGGCCACACTGAAGCTTTCTTT; cdr3_aa: CASSGTGNGGHTEAFF; j_call: TRBJ1-1; v_call: TRBV27; d_call: TRBD1; clone_size: .
cdr3_nt: TGTGCCAGCAGCTTCAGGACACCGTGGAACACTGAAGCTTTCTTT; cdr3_aa: CASSFRTPWNTEAFF; j_call: TRBJ1-1; v_call: TRBV5-6; d_call: .; clone_size: few
cdr3_nt: TGCAGTGCTAGTCCTCGCGGGAGCGTCGGCACCGGGGAGCTGTTTTTT; cdr3_aa: CSASPRGSVGTGELFF; j_call: TRBJ2-2; v_call: TRBV20-1; d_call: TRBD2; clone_size: .
cdr3_nt: TGCGCCAGCAGCCACCTAGCCGGCAATGAGCAGTTCTTC; cdr3_aa: CASSHLAGNEQFF; j_call: TRBJ2-1; v_call: TRBV4-1; d_call: .; clone_size: .
cdr3_nt: TGTGCCAGCAGTTTCGACCCAGGGGTTGAAAAACTGTTTTTT; cdr3_aa: CASSFDPGVEKLFF; j_call: TRBJ1-4; v_call: TRBV27; d_call: .; clone_size: .
cdr3_nt: TGCAGCGTTGAACGAACCCCGGGGGATGGCTACACCTTC; cdr3_aa: CSVERTPGDGYTF; j_call: TRBJ1-2; v_call: TRBV29-1; d_call: .; clone_size: .
cdr3_nt: TGTGCCAGCAGCTTAAGAGAGGGGGCGCACACTGAAGCTTTCTTT; cdr3_aa: CASSLREGAHTEAFF; j_call: TRBJ1-1; v_call: TRBV7-8; d_call: TRBD1; clone_size: .
cdr3_nt: TGCGCCAGCAGCTGGGGGCGGGACAGGGGCTACGAGCAGTACTTC; cdr3_aa: CASSWGRDRGYEQYF; j_call: TRBJ2-7; v_call: TRBV5-1; d_call: TRBD1; clone_size: .
cdr3_nt: TGCGCCAGCAGCGCATCCGGGACAGCGAACACCGGGGAGCTGTTTTTT; cdr3_aa: CASSASGTANTGELFF; j_call: TRBJ2-2; v_call: TRBV5-1; d_call: TRBD1; clone_size: .
cdr3_nt: TGTGCTAGTGGTTTTACAGGGTACAATGAGCAGTTCTTC; cdr3_aa: CASGFTGYNEQFF; j_call: TRBJ2-1; v_call: TRBV12-5; d_call: .; clone_size: .
cdr3_nt: TGTGCCAGCTCACCCCCGAGTCAGGCCACCGGGGAGCTGTTTTTT; cdr3_aa: CASSPPSQATGELFF; j_call: TRBJ2-2; v_call: TRBV18; d_call: .; clone_size: .
cdr3_nt: TGTGCCAGCAGCCGTCCCGACAGGGTTTACTACGAGCAGTACTTC; cdr3_aa: CASSRPDRVYYEQYF; j_call: TRBJ2-7; v_call: TRBV27; d_call: TRBD1; clone_size: .
cdr3_nt: TGTGCCAGCAGCCTTCTAGCGGGGGGTTCCTACGAGCAGTACTTC; cdr3_aa: CASSLLAGGSYEQYF; j_call: TRBJ2-7; v_call: TRBV3-1/TRBV3-2; d_call: TRBD2; clone_size: .
cdr3_nt: TGTGCCAGCAGCGTGAGCTCGGGGAACACTGAAGCTTTCTTT; cdr3_aa: CASSVSSGNTEAFF; j_call: TRBJ1-1; v_call: TRBV9; d_call: .; clone_size: .
cdr3_nt: TGTGCCAGCAGCGAGGGGGACACTGAGCAGTTCTTC; cdr3_aa: CASSEGDTEQFF; j_call: TRBJ2-1; v_call: TRBV9; d_call: .; clone_size: .
cdr3_nt: TGTGCCAGCAGCCGCTATACAGGGGGAACAGATACGCAGTATTTT; cdr3_aa: CASSRYTGGTDTQYF; j_call: TRBJ2-3; v_call: TRBV5-6; d_call: TRBD1; clone_size: .
cdr3_nt: TGTGCCAGCAGCTTAGGGGGACTAGGGACCCAGTACTTC; cdr3_aa: CASSLGGLGTQYF; j_call: TRBJ2-5; v_call: TRBV11-2; d_call: TRBD2; clone_size: once
cdr3_nt: TGCGCCAGCAGCTTCGGCGGGACGGGTCCGTTCACCGGGGAGCTGTTTTTT; cdr3_aa: CASSFGGTGPFTGELFF; j_call: TRBJ2-2; v_call: TRBV5-1; d_call: .; clone_size: .
cdr3_nt: TGTGCCATCAGTGATTCGGGAACCGCCGGGACCCAGCATTTT; cdr3_aa: CAISDSGTAGTQHF; j_call: TRBJ1-5; v_call: TRBV10-3; d_call: .; clone_size: few
cdr3_nt: TGTGCCATCAGTGAGTCGGGGGGGAGAGACTCTGGAAACACCATATATTTT; cdr3_aa: CAISESGGRDSGNTIYF; j_call: TRBJ1-3; v_call: TRBV10-3; d_call: .; clone_size: .
cdr3_nt: TGCGCCAGCAGCCAAGGGAAGGAGTCTGAAGCTTTCTTT; cdr3_aa: CASSQGKESEAFF; j_call: TRBJ1-1; v_call: TRBV4-1; d_call: .; clone_size: .
cdr3_nt: TGTGCCATCAGTAACCCGACAGCCGACTCCTACAATGAGCAGTTCTTC; cdr3_aa: CAISNPTADSYNEQFF; j_call: TRBJ2-1; v_call: TRBV10-3; d_call: .; clone_size: .
cdr3_nt: TGCGCCAGCAGCTTGGAAGCGGGGGTCCCGGGGGAGACCCAGTACTTC; cdr3_aa: CASSLEAGVPGETQYF; j_call: TRBJ2-5; v_call: TRBV5-1; d_call: TRBD2; clone_size: .
cdr3_nt: TGTGCCAGCAGCCCCACCTCGTGGGGGGGAACCACGAACACCGGGGAGCTGTTTTTT; cdr3_aa: CASSPTSWGGTTNTGELFF; j_call: TRBJ2-2; v_call: TRBV7-2; d_call: TRBD2; clone_size: .
cdr3_nt: TGTGCCAGCAGCCACCCCCGGGTCCCCGGGGTTTTGGAGACCCAGTACTTC; cdr3_aa: CASSHPRVPGVLETQYF; j_call: TRBJ2-5; v_call: TRBV6-7; d_call: .; clone_size: .
cdr3_nt: TGTGCCAGCAGCCAAGATCAGACGCGGTATCGAGGCTACACCTTC; cdr3_aa: CASSQDQTRYRGYTF; j_call: TRBJ1-2; v_call: TRBV14; d_call: .; clone_size: few
cdr3_nt: TGTGCCAGCAGCTTAGTGTCTGACAGGGGCTATCAGCCCCAGCATTTT; cdr3_aa: CASSLVSDRGYQPQHF; j_call: TRBJ1-5; v_call: TRBV7-2; d_call: TRBD1; clone_size: .
cdr3_nt: TGTGCCAGCTCACCAGGCGCGGAGATGAACACTGAAGCTTTCTTT; cdr3_aa: CASSPGAEMNTEAFF; j_call: TRBJ1-1; v_call: TRBV18; d_call: .; clone_size: .
cdr3_nt: TGTGCCAGCAGTTCTATCCAGGGCACTGAAGCTTTCTTT; cdr3_aa: CASSSIQGTEAFF; j_call: TRBJ1-1; v_call: TRBV6-5; d_call: .; clone_size: .
cdr3_nt: TGTGCCAGCAACCTAGCGGGCTCCGACACAGATACGCAGTATTTT; cdr3_aa: CASNLAGSDTDTQYF; j_call: TRBJ2-3; v_call: TRBV5-8; d_call: TRBD2; clone_size: .
cdr3_nt: TGTGCCAGCAGCATAGACAGGGAGTATGGCTACACCTTC; cdr3_aa: CASSIDREYGYTF; j_call: TRBJ1-2; v_call: TRBV7-9; d_call: TRBD1; clone_size: .
cdr3_nt: TGTGCCAGCAATAGCGGGGGGGGAAAGACCCAGTACTTC; cdr3_aa: CASNSGGGKTQYF; j_call: TRBJ2-5; v_call: TRBV2; d_call: TRBD2; clone_size: .
cdr3_nt: TGTGCCAGCAGCTGGGGACTAGCGGGGGGGCGTGGAGATACGCAGTATTTT; cdr3_aa: CASSWGLAGGRGDTQYF; j_call: TRBJ2-3; v_call: TRBV7-2; d_call: TRBD2; clone_size: .
cdr3_nt: TGTGCCAGTAGTATGGAGCGGACTCCCCGGACCCAGTACTTC; cdr3_aa: CASSMERTPRTQYF; j_call: TRBJ2-5; v_call: TRBV19; d_call: .; clone_size: once
cdr3_nt: TGTGCCAGCAGGGGGGGGGCGCAAGGAGGAAACACCATATATTTT; cdr3_aa: CASRGGAQGGNTIYF; j_call: TRBJ1-3; v_call: TRBV28; d_call: .; clone_size: .
cdr3_nt: TGTGCCACCAGTAACCTAGCGGGAGGCACCGGGGAGCTGTTTTTT; cdr3_aa: CATSNLAGGTGELFF; j_call: TRBJ2-2; v_call: TRBV24-1; d_call: TRBD2; clone_size: .
cdr3_nt: TGCGCCAGCAGCCAAGATGGGAGGGGCCGGAGTTCACCCCTCCACTTT; cdr3_aa: CASSQDGRGRSSPLHF; j_call: TRBJ1-6; v_call: TRBV4-3; d_call: .; clone_size: .